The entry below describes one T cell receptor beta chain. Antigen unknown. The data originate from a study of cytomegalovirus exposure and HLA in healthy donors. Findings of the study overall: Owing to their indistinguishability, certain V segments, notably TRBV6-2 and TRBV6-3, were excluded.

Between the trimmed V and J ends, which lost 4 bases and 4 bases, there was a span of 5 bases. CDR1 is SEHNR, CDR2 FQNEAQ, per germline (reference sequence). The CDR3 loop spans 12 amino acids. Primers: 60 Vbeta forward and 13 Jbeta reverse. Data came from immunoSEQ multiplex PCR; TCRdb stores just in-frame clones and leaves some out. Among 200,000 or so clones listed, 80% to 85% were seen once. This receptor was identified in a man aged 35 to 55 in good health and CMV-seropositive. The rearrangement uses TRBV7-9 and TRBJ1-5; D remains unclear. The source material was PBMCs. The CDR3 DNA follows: TGTGCCAGCAGCTCCAGGAATCAGCCCCAGCATTTT. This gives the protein CASSSRNQPQHF.